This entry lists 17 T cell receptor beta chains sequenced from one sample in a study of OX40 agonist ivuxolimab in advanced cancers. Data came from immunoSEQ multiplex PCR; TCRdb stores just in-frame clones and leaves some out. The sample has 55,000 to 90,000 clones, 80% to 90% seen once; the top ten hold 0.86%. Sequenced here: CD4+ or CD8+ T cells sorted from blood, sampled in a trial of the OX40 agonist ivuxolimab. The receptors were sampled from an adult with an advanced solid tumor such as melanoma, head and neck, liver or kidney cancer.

DNA for the CDR3: TGTGCCAGCACCCTTGACAGGGGGGTGATGGAGACCCAGTACTTC. Translating gives CASTLDRGVMETQYF. The chain has TRBV6-1 and TRBJ2-5; 9 nucleotides match TRBD1. The CDR3 is made up of 15 amino acids. Germline CDR1 MNHNS, CDR2 SASEGT. V trimming: 7 bases; J trimming: 5 bases; junction bases outside the gene matches: 11.

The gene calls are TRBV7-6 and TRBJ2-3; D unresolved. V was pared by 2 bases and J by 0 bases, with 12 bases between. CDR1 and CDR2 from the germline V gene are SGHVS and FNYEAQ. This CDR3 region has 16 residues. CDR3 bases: TGTGCCAGCAGCTTAAATTCAAATCCTAGCACAGATACGCAGTATTTT. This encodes CASSLNSNPSTDTQYF.

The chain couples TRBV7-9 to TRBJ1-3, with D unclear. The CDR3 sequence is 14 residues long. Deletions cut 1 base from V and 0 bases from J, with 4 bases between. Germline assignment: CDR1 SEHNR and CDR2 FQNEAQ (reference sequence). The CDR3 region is CASSLVHSGNTIYF. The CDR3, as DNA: TGTGCCAGCAGCTTAGTGCACTCTGGAAACACCATATATTTT.

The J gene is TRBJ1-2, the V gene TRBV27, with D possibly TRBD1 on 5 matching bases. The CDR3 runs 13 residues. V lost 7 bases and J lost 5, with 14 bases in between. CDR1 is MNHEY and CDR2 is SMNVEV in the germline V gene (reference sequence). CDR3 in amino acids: CASTIRAGYGYTF. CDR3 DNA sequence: TGTGCCAGCACCATAAGGGCAGGGTATGGCTACACCTTC.

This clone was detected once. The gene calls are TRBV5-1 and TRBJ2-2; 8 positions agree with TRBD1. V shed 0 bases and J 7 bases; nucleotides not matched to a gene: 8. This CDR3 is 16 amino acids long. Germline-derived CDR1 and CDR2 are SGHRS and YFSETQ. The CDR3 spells CASSLATDRASGELFF. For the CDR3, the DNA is TGCGCCAGCAGCTTGGCCACGGACAGGGCTAGCGGGGAGCTGTTTTTT.

CDR3 protein: CASRDTGQGRGYNEQFF. CDR3 nucleotides: TGTGCCAGCAGAGACACCGGACAGGGGAGGGGGTATAATGAGCAGTTCTTC. The chain links TRBV2 to TRBJ2-1, with 9 bases fitting TRBD1. The CDR3 sequence is 17 residues long. Germline assignment: CDR1 SNHLY and CDR2 FYNNEI. J was trimmed by 7 bases and V by 6 bases; bases with no gene match: 16.

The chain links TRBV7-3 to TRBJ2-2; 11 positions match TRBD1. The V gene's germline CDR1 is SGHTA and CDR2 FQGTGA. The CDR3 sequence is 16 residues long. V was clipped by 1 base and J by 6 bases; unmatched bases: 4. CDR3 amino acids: CASSLMGQGVSGELFF. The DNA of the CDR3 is TGTGCCAGCAGCTTAATGGGACAGGGGGTCTCCGGGGAGCTGTTTTTT.

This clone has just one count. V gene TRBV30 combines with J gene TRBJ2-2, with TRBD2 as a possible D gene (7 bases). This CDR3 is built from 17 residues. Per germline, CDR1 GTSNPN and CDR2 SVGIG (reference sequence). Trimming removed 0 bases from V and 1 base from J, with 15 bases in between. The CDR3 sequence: CAWSVRWGGWNTGELFF. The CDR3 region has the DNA TGTGCCTGGAGTGTACGATGGGGGGGCTGGAACACCGGGGAGCTGTTTTTT. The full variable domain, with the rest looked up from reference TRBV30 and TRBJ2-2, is SQTIHQWPATLVQPVGSPLSLECTVEGTSNPNLYWYRQAAGRGLQLLFYSVGIGQISSEVPQNLSASRPQDRQFILSSKKLLLSDSGFYLCAWSVRWGGWNTGELFFGEGSRLTVL.

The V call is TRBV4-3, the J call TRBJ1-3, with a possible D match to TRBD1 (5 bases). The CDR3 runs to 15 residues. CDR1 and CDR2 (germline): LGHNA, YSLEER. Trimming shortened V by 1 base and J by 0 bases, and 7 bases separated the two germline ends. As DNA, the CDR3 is TGCGCCAGCAGCCAAGCAGGGTACTCTGGAAACACCATATATTTT. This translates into CASSQAGYSGNTIYF.

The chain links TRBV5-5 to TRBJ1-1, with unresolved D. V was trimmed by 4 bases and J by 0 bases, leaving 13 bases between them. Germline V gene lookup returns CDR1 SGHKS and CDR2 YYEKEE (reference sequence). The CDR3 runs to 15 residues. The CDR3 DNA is TGTGCCAGCAGCGCGCGATTCTTGCTGAACACTGAAGCTTTCTTT. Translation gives CASSARFLLNTEAFF.

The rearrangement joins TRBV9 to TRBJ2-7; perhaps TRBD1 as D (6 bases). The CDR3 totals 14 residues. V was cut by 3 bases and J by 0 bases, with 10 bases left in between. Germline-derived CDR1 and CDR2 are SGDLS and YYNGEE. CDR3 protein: CASSATGNSYEQYF. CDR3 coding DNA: TGTGCCAGCAGCGCGACAGGAAACTCCTACGAGCAGTACTTC.

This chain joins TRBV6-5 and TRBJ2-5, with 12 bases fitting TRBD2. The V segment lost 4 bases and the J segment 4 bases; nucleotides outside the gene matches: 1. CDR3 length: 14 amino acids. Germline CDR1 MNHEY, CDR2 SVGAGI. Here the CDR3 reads CASSWGLAGETQYF. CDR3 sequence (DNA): TGTGCCAGCAGTTGGGGACTAGCGGGAGAGACCCAGTACTTC.

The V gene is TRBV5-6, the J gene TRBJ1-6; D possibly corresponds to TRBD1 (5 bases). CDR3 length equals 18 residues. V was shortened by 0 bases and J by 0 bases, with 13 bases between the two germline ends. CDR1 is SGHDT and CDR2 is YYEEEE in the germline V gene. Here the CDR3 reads CASSLVQLGTSYNSPLHF. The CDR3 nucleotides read TGTGCCAGCAGCTTGGTCCAGTTGGGGACCTCCTATAATTCACCCCTCCACTTT.

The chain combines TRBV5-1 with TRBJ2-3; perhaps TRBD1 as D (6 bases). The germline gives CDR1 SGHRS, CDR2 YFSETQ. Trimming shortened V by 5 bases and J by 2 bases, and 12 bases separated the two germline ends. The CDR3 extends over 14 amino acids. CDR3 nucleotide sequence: TGCGCCAGCAGTCGACAGGACTTCACAGATACGCAGTATTTT. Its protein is CASSRQDFTDTQYF.

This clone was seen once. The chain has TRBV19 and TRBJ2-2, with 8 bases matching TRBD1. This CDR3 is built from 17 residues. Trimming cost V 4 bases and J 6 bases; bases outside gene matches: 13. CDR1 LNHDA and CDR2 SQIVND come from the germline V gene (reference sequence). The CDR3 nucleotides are TGTGCCAGTAGTACGAGAGGACAGGGAATAATCGCCGGGGAGCTGTTTTTT. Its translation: CASSTRGQGIIAGELFF.

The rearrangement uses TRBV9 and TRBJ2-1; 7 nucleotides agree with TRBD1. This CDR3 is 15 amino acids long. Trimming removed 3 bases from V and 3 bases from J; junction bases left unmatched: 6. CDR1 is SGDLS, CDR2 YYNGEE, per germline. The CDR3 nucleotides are TGTGCCAGCAGCGCCGGACAGGTGAACTACAATGAGCAGTTCTTC. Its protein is CASSAGQVNYNEQFF.

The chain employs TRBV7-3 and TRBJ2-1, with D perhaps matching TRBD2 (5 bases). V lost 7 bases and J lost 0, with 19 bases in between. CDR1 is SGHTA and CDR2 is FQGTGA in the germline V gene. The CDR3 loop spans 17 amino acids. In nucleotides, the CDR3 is TGTGCCAGCACCCTGGAAGCGCGGGCCCGCTCCTACAATGAGCAGTTCTTC. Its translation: CASTLEARARSYNEQFF.